Each of the 29 T cell receptor beta chains below was sequenced from the same sample in a study of shared clonotypes between healthy human individuals. Sequenced by immunoSEQ multiplex PCR; TCRdb stores in-frame clones only, minus some. The table includes around 700,000 clones, 55% to 85% detected once. Material for sequencing was memory CD4+ T cells sorted from blood. Subset described: CD45RA-negative fraction. The receptors originated from a woman under 40 in good health.

The chain joins TRBV28 to TRBJ1-5, with 10 nucleotides matching TRBD1. Unmatched junction bases numbered 9, after V lost 5 bases and J lost 11 bases. This CDR3 region has 14 residues. CDR1 is MDHEN and CDR2 is SYDVKM in the germline V gene. This chain's CDR3 is CASSAGTGVMSQHF. The CDR3 bases are TGTGCCAGCAGTGCTGGGACAGGGGTAATGTCCCAGCATTTT.

V usage is TRBV6-5 and J usage is TRBJ1-1; TRBD1 agrees at 8 bases. Per germline, CDR1 MNHEY and CDR2 SVGAGI. The CDR3 is 15 amino acids. The trim removed 6 bases at V and 4 bases at J, leaving 10 bases unmatched. The DNA for the CDR3 is TGTGCCAGCAGCCCATCGGTAGACAGGGGCACTGAAGCTTTCTTT. It encodes CASSPSVDRGTEAFF.

The chain employs TRBV7-7 and TRBJ2-7; D remains ambiguous. Between the trimmed V and J ends, which lost 2 bases and 1 base, there was a span of 3 bases. Germline CDR1 and CDR2: SSHAT and FNYEAQ (reference sequence). The CDR3 is 12 residues long. The CDR3 loop reads CASSLRSYEQYF. In nucleotides, the CDR3 is TGTGCCAGCAGCTTAAGGTCCTACGAGCAGTACTTC.

The V and J genes are TRBV18 and TRBJ2-1; D might be TRBD2 (5 bases). Germline V CDR1 and CDR2: KGHSH, LQKENI. The CDR3 spans 15 residues. The ends were cut back, 2 bases at V and 3 bases at J, with 11 bases in the middle. The DNA of the CDR3 is TGTGCCAGCTCACCATTAGGAGGAGGCTACAATGAGCAGTTCTTC. Its protein product is CASSPLGGGYNEQFF.

As to this clone: Other nucleotide sequences in the sample specify the same CDR3. The J gene is TRBJ2-7, the V gene TRBV19; D might be TRBD1 (6 bases). V was trimmed by 4 bases and J by 0 bases, leaving 13 bases between them. This CDR3 spans 15 amino acids. CDR1 is LNHDA and CDR2 is SQIVND in the germline V gene (reference sequence). CDR3 DNA sequence: TGTGCCAGTAGTAATCAGGGGAGTAGCTCCTACGAGCAGTACTTC. As protein: CASSNQGSSSYEQYF.

The rearrangement links TRBV11-2 to TRBJ1-1; TRBD1 agrees at 8 bases. Trimming removed 5 bases from V and 5 bases from J; junction bases left unmatched: 10. Germline V gives CDR1 SGHAT, CDR2 FQNNGV. This CDR3 comprises 15 residues. The CDR3 region has the DNA TGTGCCAGCAGCCCACGTTTACAGGGGGTGACTGAAGCTTTCTTT. Amino acids: CASSPRLQGVTEAFF.

V usage is TRBV27 and J usage is TRBJ1-1, with 9 positions matching TRBD1. Germline V gives CDR1 MNHEY, CDR2 SMNVEV (reference sequence). V lost 5 bases and J lost 1; bases outside the gene matches: 2. The CDR3 length is 14 residues. The CDR3 loop reads CASSTGQGNTEAFF. The CDR3 DNA reads as TGTGCCAGCAGTACGGGACAGGGGAACACTGAAGCTTTCTTT.

This clone was counted a few times. The chain joins TRBV10-1 to TRBJ2-2; 9 nucleotides align to TRBD2. J lost 7 bases, V lost 6 bases, and 3 bases had no gene match. Germline CDR1 reads WNHNN; CDR2 reads SYGVQD (reference sequence). CDR3 length: 13 residues. CDR3 sequence reads: CASSQLAGGELFF. Here the CDR3 DNA reads TGCGCCAGCAGCCAACTAGCGGGCGGGGAGCTGTTTTTT.

The chain carries TRBV5-1 and TRBJ2-3; the D gene is possibly TRBD2 (5 bases). V was shortened by 2 bases and J by 6 bases, with 7 bases between the two germline ends. The CDR3 spans 12 residues. Per the germline V gene, CDR1 is SGHRS and CDR2 is YFSETQ. DNA of the CDR3: TGCGCCAGCAGCTTAAGGAGGGATACGCAGTATTTT. Amino acids: CASSLRRDTQYF.

This chain links TRBV14 with TRBJ1-1, with D perhaps matching TRBD1 (5 bases). The CDR3 has 13 residues. CDR1 is SGHDN, CDR2 FVKESK, per germline. Trimming removed 10 bases from V and 2 bases from J, with 14 bases in between. The CDR3 region is CATSFQGNTEAFF. In DNA, the CDR3 is TGTGCCACCTCTTTCCAGGGAAACACTGAAGCTTTCTTT.

This clone was recorded only once. The J gene is TRBJ2-3, the V gene TRBV2; 14 bases match TRBD2. This CDR3 contains 16 residues. Germline V gives CDR1 SNHLY, CDR2 FYNNEI. The V segment lost 5 bases and the J segment 2 bases; nucleotides outside the gene matches: 3. In DNA form, the CDR3 reads TGTGCCAGCAGTAGACTAGCGGGAGGGTACACAGATACGCAGTATTTT. Amino acids: CASSRLAGGYTDTQYF.

This chain connects TRBV28 to TRBJ1-5; D gene uncertain. The CDR3 consists of 13 residues. V gave up 3 bases and J gave up 7 bases, with 10 bases separating them. Germline V gene data show CDR1 as MDHEN and CDR2 as SYDVKM. Here the CDR3 reads CASSFRRGQPQHF. CDR3 nucleotides: TGTGCCAGCAGTTTCAGGAGAGGACAGCCCCAGCATTTT.

This chain connects TRBV5-1 to TRBJ1-1; D is undetermined. This CDR3 has 13 amino acids. From germline, CDR1 is SGHRS and CDR2 YFSETQ. Trimming stripped 4 bases from V and 0 bases from J, with 7 bases between. The CDR3 spells CASSPWMNTEAFF. The CDR3 DNA sequence: TGCGCCAGCAGCCCGTGGATGAACACTGAAGCTTTCTTT.

V and J are TRBV28 and TRBJ2-6, with no clear D. The CDR3 length is 18 residues. The germline CDR1 and CDR2 sequences are MDHEN and SYDVKM. Trimming pared 4 bases from V and 0 bases from J, leaving 16 bases between. CDR3 region: CASSSPSSAFSGANVLTF. Written as DNA, the CDR3 is TGTGCCAGCAGTTCACCGTCGTCAGCTTTCTCTGGGGCCAACGTCCTGACTTTC.

This sequence joins TRBV7-9 and TRBJ2-1; no clear D gene. Trimming removed 5 bases at V and 7 bases at J, with 6 bases between. There are 11 residues in the CDR3. CDR1 SEHNR and CDR2 FQNEAQ come from the germline V gene (reference sequence). CDR3 bases: TGTGCCAGCAGCCACACTAATGAGCAGTTCTTC. Amino acid sequence: CASSHTNEQFF.

V gene TRBV19 combines with J gene TRBJ2-1, with 9 bases lining up with TRBD2. CDR3 length: 15 residues. The J segment lost 8 bases and the V segment lost 7 bases, leaving 12 bases of the junction unmatched. Germline lookup yields CDR1 LNHDA and CDR2 SQIVND (reference sequence). The CDR3 spells CASTLIAGALHEQFF. In nucleotides, the CDR3 is TGTGCCAGTACCCTCATAGCGGGAGCCCTACATGAGCAGTTCTTC. Full variable domain (remainder filled in from reference TRBV19 and TRBJ2-1): DGGITQSPKYLFRKEGQNVTLSCEQNLNHDAMYWYRQDPGQGLRLIYYSQIVNDFQKGDIAEGYSVSREKKESFPLTVTSAQKNPTAFYLCASTLIAGALHEQFFGPGTRLTVL.

The chain joins TRBV10-2 to TRBJ2-7; the D gene could be TRBD1 or TRBD2 (6 bases each). V was cut by 7 bases and J by 9 bases, with 19 bases left in between. Germline V CDR1 and CDR2: WSHSY, SAAADI. The CDR3 is 13 amino acids. The CDR3 bases are TGCGCCAGCACCAAGGGGGGACTGACGGGGCAGTACTTC. This codes for CASTKGGLTGQYF.

There are a few counts of this clone. The chain carries TRBV30 and TRBJ2-7; TRBD2 aligns across 8 bases. V dropped 3 bases and J dropped 6; count of bases not matched to a gene: 13. The CDR3 runs 15 residues. Germline V gene sequence: CDR1 GTSNPN, CDR2 SVGIG (reference sequence). CDR3 DNA: TGTGCCTGGAGGAGGTTGGGTAGCGGGACCGCCGAGCAGTACTTC. It translates to CAWRRLGSGTAEQYF. Supplemented by reference TRBV30 and TRBJ2-7, the full variable domain reads SQTIHQWPATLVQPVGSPLSLECTVEGTSNPNLYWYRQAAGRGLQLLFYSVGIGQISSEVPQNLSASRPQDRQFILSSKKLLLSDSGFYLCAWRRLGSGTAEQYFGPGTRLTVT.

Of note for this clone: Compared with germline, one end of the junction differs, possibly owing to a read error. This chain uses TRBV11-3 with TRBJ2-2; 7 bases are a match to TRBD2. CDR1 is SGHNT and CDR2 is YENEEA in the germline V gene. The CDR3 is 16 amino acids. The CDR3 is CAGSLDRGTTTGELFF. CDR3 coding DNA: TGTGCCGGCAGCTTAGATCGGGGGACTACCACCGGGGAGCTGTTTTTT.

The chain has TRBV18 and TRBJ1-5; TRBD1 might be the D (5 bases). CDR1 KGHSH and CDR2 LQKENI come from the germline V gene. The CDR3 has 13 amino acids. V lost 5 bases and J 4 bases, leaving 9 bases between the germline ends. In nucleotides, the CDR3 is TGTGCCAGCTCAGGGACCGGGAATCAGCCCCAGCATTTT. Protein sequence: CASSGTGNQPQHF.

In this sample, this clone turned up a few times. The chain is built from TRBV14 and TRBJ2-3, with 7 bases matching TRBD1. The CDR3 is made up of 17 amino acids. Trimming cost V 6 bases and J 4 bases; bases outside gene matches: 16. Per the germline V gene, CDR1 is SGHDN and CDR2 is FVKESK. The CDR3, as DNA: TGTGCCAGCAGTCTTTTGAGGGGGCTGGAGCGCGCAGATACGCAGTATTTT. It is translated as CASSLLRGLERADTQYF.

The CDR3 DNA reads TGTGCCAGCAGTTCTGGGGAGACCCAGTACTTC. Amino acids: CASSSGETQYF. This rearrangement joins TRBV7-8 to TRBJ2-5; no definite D call. Germline V gene sequence: CDR1 SGHVS, CDR2 FQNEAQ. The CDR3 runs to 11 residues. Trimming shortened V by 6 bases and J by 5 bases, and 7 bases separated the two germline ends.

This chain links TRBV18 with TRBJ2-3; D gene unclear. V gave up 5 bases and J gave up 5 bases, with 14 bases separating them. Germline V gene sequence: CDR1 KGHSH, CDR2 LQKENI. The CDR3 is 14 amino acids. CDR3 loop: CASSIVRDKDTQYF. The CDR3 DNA sequence: TGTGCCAGCTCAATCGTTAGAGATAAAGATACGCAGTATTTT.

CDR3 DNA sequence: TGCAGCGTTGGGTACGGGGGGCTGGGAGAGACCCAGTACTTC. It translates to CSVGYGGLGETQYF. The chain couples TRBV29-1 to TRBJ2-5; possibly TRBD2 for D (7 bases). The germline CDR1 and CDR2 sequences are SQVTM and ANQGSEA. This CDR3 is 14 amino acids long. V was cut by 4 bases and J by 4 bases, with 16 bases left in between. The full variable domain, rest sourced from reference TRBV29-1 and TRBJ2-5, is SAVISQKPSRDICQRGTSLTIQCQVDSQVTMMFWYRQQPGQSLTLIATANQGSEATYESGFVIDKFPISRPNLTFSTLTVSNMSPEDSSIYLCSVGYGGLGETQYFGPGTRLLVL.

This clone was seen only a few times. J is TRBJ1-1 and V is TRBV5-4; TRBD1 aligns across 8 bases. The V segment lost 4 bases and the J segment 3 bases; nucleotides outside the gene matches: 5. The CDR3 has 14 residues. Looked up from germline, CDR1 is SGHNT and CDR2 is YYREEE (reference sequence). Here the CDR3 reads CASSKGQVDTEAFF. In DNA form, the CDR3 reads TGTGCCAGCAGCAAGGGACAGGTGGACACTGAAGCTTTCTTT.

The sample holds a few counts of this clone. The chain has TRBV5-4 and TRBJ2-7; 8 bases are shared with TRBD1. The V segment lost 3 bases and the J segment 2 bases; nucleotides outside the gene matches: 16. The CDR3 is 18 residues long. Germline values: CDR1 SGHNT, CDR2 YYREEE (reference sequence). The CDR3 sequence is CASSSGTGNRWWAYEQYF. The CDR3 nucleotides are TGTGCCAGCAGCTCCGGGACAGGAAATCGCTGGTGGGCCTACGAGCAGTACTTC. Looking up the rest from reference TRBV5-4 and TRBJ2-7 gives the full variable domain: ETGVTQSPTHLIKTRGQQVTLRCSSQSGHNTVSWYQQALGQGPQFIFQYYREEENGRGNFPPRFSGLQFPNYSSELNVNALELDDSALYLCASSSGTGNRWWAYEQYFGPGTRLTVT.

This clone was detected a few times. Other nucleotide sequences from this sample produce the same CDR3. J is TRBJ1-1 and V is TRBV5-1; tentatively, D is TRBD1 (5 bases). CDR3 length: 14 amino acids. With 2 bases removed from V and 5 bases from J, the gap between germline ends came to 13 bases. In germline, CDR1 is SGHRS, CDR2 YFSETQ. The CDR3 region has the DNA TGCGCCAGCAGCTTCCAGGGTGGTGGAACTGAAGCTTTCTTT. Its translation: CASSFQGGGTEAFF.

This clone was observed once. V usage is TRBV11-1 and J usage is TRBJ2-3; the D is unclear. The V end was cut by 0 bases, the J end by 2 bases, with 3 bases between. Germline V lookup: CDR1 SGHAT, CDR2 FQDESV (reference sequence). The CDR3 covers 13 residues. Here the CDR3 DNA reads TGTGCCAGCAGCTTAGCCTACACAGATACGCAGTATTTT. Its protein product is CASSLAYTDTQYF. Complete variable domain (other parts from reference TRBV11-1 and TRBJ2-3): EAEVAQSPRYKITEKSQAVAFWCDPISGHATLYWYRQILGQGPELLVQFQDESVVDDSQLPKDRFSAERLKGVDSTLKIQPAELGDSAMYLCASSLAYTDTQYFGPGTRLTVL.

The J gene is TRBJ2-5, the V gene TRBV2; TRBD2 aligns across 7 bases. V gave up 6 bases and J gave up 2 bases; unmatched junction bases: 6. CDR3 length: 14 residues. Germline CDR1 and CDR2: SNHLY and FYNNEI. The CDR3 DNA reads as TGTGCCAGCAGCCAACTAGCGTTGCAAGAGACCCAGTACTTC. This translates into CASSQLALQETQYF.